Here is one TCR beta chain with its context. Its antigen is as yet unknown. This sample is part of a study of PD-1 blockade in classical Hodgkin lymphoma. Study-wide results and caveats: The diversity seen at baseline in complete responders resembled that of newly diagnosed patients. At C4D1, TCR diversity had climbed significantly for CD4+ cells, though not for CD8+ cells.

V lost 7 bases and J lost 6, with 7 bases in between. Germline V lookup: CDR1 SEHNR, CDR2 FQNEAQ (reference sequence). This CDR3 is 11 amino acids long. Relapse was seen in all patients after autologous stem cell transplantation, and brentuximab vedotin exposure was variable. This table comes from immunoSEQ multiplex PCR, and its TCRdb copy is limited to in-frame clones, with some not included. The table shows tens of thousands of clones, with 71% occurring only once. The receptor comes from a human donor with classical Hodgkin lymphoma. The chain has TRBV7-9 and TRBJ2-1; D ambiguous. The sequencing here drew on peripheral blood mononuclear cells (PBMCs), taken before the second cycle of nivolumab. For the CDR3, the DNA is TGTGCCAGCAACTTGGGCAATGAGCAGTTCTTC. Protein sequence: CASNLGNEQFF. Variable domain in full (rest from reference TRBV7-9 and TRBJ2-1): DTGVSQNPRHKITKRGQNVTFRCDPISEHNRLYWYRQTLGQGPEFLTYFQNEAQLEKSRLLSDRFSAERPKGSFSTLEIQRTEQGDSAMYLCASNLGNEQFFGPGTRLTVL.